Each of the 27 T cell receptor beta chains below was sequenced from the same sample in a study of a mutant IDH1 vaccine in newly diagnosed glioma. The repertoire was sequenced with immunoSEQ multiplex PCR; TCRdb's copy has only in-frame clones and lacks some. Counted here are fewer than 50,000 clones, around 82% occurring once; the ten biggest clones make up 7.5% to 10%. Time point denoted: baseline, week 1 (first vaccination visit). Sample treatment: pre-vaccination baseline after standard-of-care therapy. The sample was PBMCs, taken from a glioma patient treated with radiotherapy, temozolomide or both. These TCRs come from a man aged 35 to 55 with glioma. Some clones in this sample may be carry-over from other donors' samples.

The chain combines TRBV5-6 with TRBJ2-7; D is possibly TRBD1 (5 bases). There are 14 residues in the CDR3. Trimming removed 0 bases from V and 3 bases from J, with 10 bases in between. CDR1 is SGHDT, CDR2 YYEEEE, per germline. CDR3 amino acids: CASSLGAGLYEQYF. CDR3 DNA: TGTGCCAGCAGCTTGGGTGCAGGGCTCTACGAGCAGTACTTC.

V is TRBV29-1 and J is TRBJ1-1, with D tentatively TRBD1 (5 bases). Germline V gene sequence: CDR1 SQVTM, CDR2 ANQGSEA. This CDR3 spans 13 amino acids. V shed 3 bases and J shed 2 bases, with 10 bases lying between them. The CDR3 DNA reads TGCAGCGTTGATGGGGCCACAAACACTGAAGCTTTCTTT. It yields the protein CSVDGATNTEAFF.

The chain links TRBV6-1 to TRBJ1-3; no firm D call. The CDR3 covers 14 residues. V was trimmed by 4 bases and J by 0 bases, leaving 7 bases between them. Germline values: CDR1 MNHNS, CDR2 SASEGT. CDR3 DNA sequence: TGTGCCAGCAGTGCCGAAAACTCTGGAAACACCATATATTTT. This encodes CASSAENSGNTIYF.

This chain connects TRBV28 to TRBJ2-3; 9 bases are shared with TRBD2. The germline CDR1 and CDR2 sequences are MDHEN and SYDVKM. The CDR3 totals 16 residues. Losses at the gene ends were 4 bases for V and 5 bases for J; bases not matched to a gene: 10. This chain's CDR3 is CASSSPQRGAVDTQYF. As DNA, the CDR3 is TGTGCCAGCAGTTCCCCCCAGCGGGGGGCGGTAGATACGCAGTATTTT.

This chain uses TRBV5-6 with TRBJ1-5; 12 nucleotides match TRBD1. The V and J ends lost 4 bases and 0 bases, in that order; junction bases with no gene match: 5. Germline values: CDR1 SGHDT, CDR2 YYEEEE. This CDR3 comprises 17 residues. The chain's CDR3 is CASSRDRGLYSNQPQHF. In nucleotides, the CDR3 is TGTGCCAGCAGCCGGGACAGGGGGCTTTATAGCAATCAGCCCCAGCATTTT.

This rearrangement joins TRBV7-2 to TRBJ2-1; 8 nucleotides agree with TRBD1. Per the germline V gene, CDR1 is SGHTA and CDR2 is FQGNSA. The CDR3 is 14 amino acids. J lost 6 bases, V lost 6 bases, and 7 bases had no gene match. The CDR3 sequence: CASRRDRRRNEQFF. The CDR3, as DNA: TGTGCCAGCAGACGGGACAGGCGACGCAATGAGCAGTTCTTC.

This clone was observed a handful of times. The chain combines TRBV30 with TRBJ1-1; TRBD1 is a possible D gene (5 bases). The V end lost 4 bases, the J end lost 8 bases, and 26 bases lay between the germline ends. Germline loops: CDR1 GTSNPN, CDR2 SVGIG (reference sequence). The CDR3 has 16 amino acids. Written as DNA, the CDR3 is TGTGCCTGGACTAATACGCGAGGGGCTAAGGTCAAGGAAGCTTTCTTT. It codes for CAWTNTRGAKVKEAFF.

The J gene is TRBJ2-4, the V gene TRBV7-2, with D perhaps TRBD2 (5 bases). This CDR3 comprises 16 residues. V was cut by 1 base and J by 0 bases, with 10 bases left in between. The germline V gene encodes CDR1 SGHTA and CDR2 FQGNSA. The CDR3 is CASSLVVGLAKNIQYF. The CDR3 DNA sequence: TGTGCCAGCAGCTTAGTAGTCGGACTAGCCAAAAACATTCAGTACTTC. Together with reference TRBV7-2 and TRBJ2-4, the CDR3 gives the full variable domain: GAGVSQSPSNKVTEKGKDVELRCDPISGHTALYWYRQSLGQGLEFLIYFQGNSAPDKSGLPSDRFSAERTGGSVSTLTIQRTQQEDSAVYLCASSLVVGLAKNIQYFGAGTRLSVL.

The chain is built from TRBV30 and TRBJ2-1; 11 positions match TRBD2. The germline V gene has CDR1 GTSNPN and CDR2 SVGIG (reference sequence). The ends lost 0 bases at V and 9 bases at J; junction bases unmatched: 7. The CDR3 sequence is 15 residues long. In nucleotides, the CDR3 is TGTGCCTGGAGTGTATCGACTAGCGGGGTCTTTGAGCAGTTCTTC. The encoded protein is CAWSVSTSGVFEQFF.

The V call is TRBV10-3, the J call TRBJ2-3, with D possibly matching TRBD2 (6 bases). Trimming removed 6 bases at V and 4 bases at J, with 17 bases between. In germline, CDR1 is ENHRY, CDR2 SYGVKD. The CDR3 is 15 amino acids. CDR3 sequence: CAISATGDGADTQYF. In DNA form, the CDR3 reads TGTGCCATCAGCGCCACGGGGGACGGGGCAGATACGCAGTATTTT.

The sample holds a few counts of this clone. The chain recombines TRBV30 with TRBJ1-1; 9 nucleotides align to TRBD1. The CDR3 totals 15 residues. J gave up 6 bases and V 3 bases, and 11 bases lay outside the gene matches. Germline loops: CDR1 GTSNPN, CDR2 SVGIG (reference sequence). This CDR3 is CAWRNPGTGTAEAFF. The CDR3 region has the DNA TGTGCCTGGAGGAACCCCGGGACAGGGACCGCTGAAGCTTTCTTT.

The rearrangement uses TRBV14 and TRBJ2-5; D remains ambiguous. The CDR3 contains 13 residues. V was cut by 4 bases and J by 1 base, with 7 bases left in between. Per the germline V gene, CDR1 is SGHDN and CDR2 is FVKESK. CDR3 sequence reads: CASSPRLQETQYF. The CDR3 region has the DNA TGTGCCAGCAGCCCCAGACTCCAAGAGACCCAGTACTTC.

The genes are TRBV5-1 and TRBJ1-4, with 7 bases fitting TRBD1. The CDR3 consists of 16 residues. The V segment lost 4 bases and the J segment 0 bases; nucleotides outside the gene matches: 6. The germline CDR1 and CDR2 sequences are SGHRS and YFSETQ. The CDR3 nucleotides read TGCGCCAGCAGCCGGGACAGATCTGCAACTAATGAAAAACTGTTTTTT. Protein sequence: CASSRDRSATNEKLFF.

The V call is TRBV27, the J call TRBJ1-1, with TRBD1 identical over 9 bases. V gave up 6 bases and J gave up 5 bases; unmatched junction bases: 16. Germline loops: CDR1 MNHEY, CDR2 SMNVEV (reference sequence). The CDR3 is 17 amino acids. This chain's CDR3 is CASSTAMGQGSGTEAFF. DNA for the CDR3: TGTGCCAGCAGCACAGCCATGGGACAGGGAAGTGGGACTGAAGCTTTCTTT.

The V call is TRBV5-1, the J call TRBJ1-6; the match to TRBD1 covers 8 bases. This CDR3 region has 13 residues. Germline CDR1 reads SGHRS; CDR2 reads YFSETQ. Trimming cost V 3 bases and J 12 bases; bases outside gene matches: 5. The DNA for the CDR3 is TGCGCCAGCAGCTCCTTAGGACAGGGACCCCTCCACTTT. Encoded protein: CASSSLGQGPLHF.

The CDR3 loop is CASSREAPQGETQYF. CDR3 bases: TGCGCCAGCAGCCGGGAGGCGCCCCAAGGGGAGACCCAGTACTTC. The chain joins TRBV5-1 to TRBJ2-5; TRBD2 aligns across 7 bases. The CDR3 contains 15 residues. Per germline, CDR1 SGHRS and CDR2 YFSETQ. V shed 4 bases and J 5 bases; nucleotides not matched to a gene: 11.

The chain links TRBV30 to TRBJ1-1; TRBD1 matches 8 bases. J gave up 3 bases and V 1 base, and 7 bases lay outside the gene matches. This CDR3 region has 15 residues. CDR1 is GTSNPN, CDR2 SVGIG, per germline (reference sequence). This CDR3 reads CAWSGPGQAYTEAFF. The CDR3 DNA reads TGTGCCTGGAGTGGACCGGGACAGGCATACACTGAAGCTTTCTTT. Filled out from reference TRBV30 and TRBJ1-1, the complete variable domain reads SQTIHQWPATLVQPVGSPLSLECTVEGTSNPNLYWYRQAAGRGLQLLFYSVGIGQISSEVPQNLSASRPQDRQFILSSKKLLLSDSGFYLCAWSGPGQAYTEAFFGQGTRLTVV.

The V call is TRBV25-1, the J call TRBJ2-1, with a weak D call TRBD1 (6 bases). The V gene's germline CDR1 is MGHDK and CDR2 SYGVNS. V lost 5 bases, J lost 8 bases, and 13 bases lay in between. This CDR3 comprises 13 residues. The CDR3 sequence is CASSRAGVDEQFF. DNA for the CDR3: TGTGCCAGCAGTCGGGCAGGGGTCGATGAGCAGTTCTTC.

The chain is built from TRBV27 and TRBJ2-2; D is unclear. Germline V CDR1 and CDR2: MNHEY, SMNVEV (reference sequence). Trimming removed 5 bases at V and 7 bases at J, with 14 bases between. The CDR3 contains 14 residues. The CDR3 loop is CASSPFVAIGELFF. As DNA, the CDR3 is TGTGCCAGCAGTCCGTTCGTAGCTATCGGGGAGCTGTTTTTT.

This rearrangement joins TRBV28 to TRBJ2-1; 11 bases agree with TRBD1. This CDR3 has 17 amino acids. The ends lost 4 bases at V and 0 bases at J; junction bases unmatched: 5. Germline V gene lookup returns CDR1 MDHEN and CDR2 SYDVKM. In DNA, the CDR3 is TGTGCCAGCAGTTCAGGACAGGGGGCTGTCTCCTACAATGAGCAGTTCTTC. The encoded protein is CASSSGQGAVSYNEQFF.

As concerns this clone: The same CDR3 also results from other DNA sequences found in this sample. The chain joins TRBV2 to TRBJ1-4, with D hard to call. The V end lost 6 bases, the J end lost 4 bases, and 15 bases lay between the germline ends. The CDR3 loop spans 15 amino acids. Germline V gene sequence: CDR1 SNHLY, CDR2 FYNNEI. The CDR3 nucleotides are TGTGCCAGCAGAGAGGATAGACGACTTAATGAAAAACTGTTTTTT. Translated: CASREDRRLNEKLFF.

This rearrangement joins TRBV7-2 to TRBJ1-2, with a tentative D call TRBD1 (6 bases). Trimming removed 4 bases at V and 0 bases at J, with 12 bases between. Germline CDR1 is SGHTA and CDR2 is FQGNSA. This CDR3 has 15 amino acids. The CDR3 is CASSSTGTSNYGYTF. CDR3 in DNA: TGTGCCAGCAGCTCCACAGGGACCTCTAACTATGGCTACACCTTC.

This chain links TRBV19 with TRBJ2-3, with unresolved D. CDR3 length equals 13 residues. V was pared by 3 bases and J by 5 bases, with 9 bases between. Germline CDR1 is LNHDA and CDR2 is SQIVND (reference sequence). The CDR3 is CASSMFVGDTQYF. The CDR3 DNA reads as TGTGCCAGTAGTATGTTCGTCGGAGATACGCAGTATTTT.

The rearrangement joins TRBV6-5 to TRBJ2-2; no firm D call. The CDR3 has 15 residues. The germline CDR1 and CDR2 sequences are MNHEY and SVGAGI. The V and J ends lost 5 bases and 5 bases respectively, with 15 bases between them. The CDR3 nucleotides are TGTGCCAGCAGTCCAAACGCCGCAGCTACCGGGGAGCTGTTTTTT. It codes for CASSPNAAATGELFF.

V is TRBV12-1 and J is TRBJ2-1; TRBD2 was called by the table and not checked on the DNA. TRBV12-1 is designated a pseudogene. The CDR3 runs to 17 residues. The CDR3 loop is CASSFGTSGARGNEQFF. The CDR3 coding sequence is TGTGCCAGCAGCTTTGGGACTAGCGGGGCGCGGGGCAATGAGCAGTTCTTC.

This clone has only a few counts. CDR3 loop: CASSVRRSNQPQHF. CDR3 nucleotides: TGTGCCAGCAGTGTAAGGCGGAGCAATCAGCCCCAGCATTTT. The V and J genes are TRBV2 and TRBJ1-5; D unresolved. Germline values: CDR1 SNHLY, CDR2 FYNNEI. The CDR3 is made up of 14 amino acids. The germline V and J ends were trimmed by 4 bases and 1 base, with 8 bases remaining between them. The variable domain in full, with the rest retrieved from reference TRBV2 and TRBJ1-5, is EPEVTQTPSHQVTQMGQEVILRCVPISNHLYFYWYRQILGQKVEFLVSFYNNEISEKSEIFDDQFSVERPDGSNFTLKIRSTKLEDSAMYFCASSVRRSNQPQHFGDGTRLSIL.

The chain uses TRBV12-5 and TRBJ2-2; D is unclear. Germline CDR1 is LGHNT and CDR2 is FRNRAP. The V and J ends lost 8 bases and 2 bases respectively, with 9 bases between them. This CDR3 comprises 13 residues. CDR3 in DNA: TGTGCTAGTTCGTCAACAAACACCGGGGAGCTGTTTTTT. This translates into CASSSTNTGELFF.